This T cell receptor beta chain was obtained from a study of Ad26.COV2.S vaccination and SARS-CoV-2 variants. This CDR3 is built from 12 residues. Germline CDR1 is MNHNS and CDR2 is SASEGT. Trimming removed 0 bases from V and 13 bases from J, with 12 bases in between. The protocol was immunoSEQ multiplex PCR, while the TCRdb copy is restricted to in-frame clones and leaves out a portion. This table has hundreds of thousands of clones, around 92% appearing once. Sample treatment: some 20 received Ad26.COV2.S at low or high dose, single or two shots; 5 received placebo; per-sample allocation not given. After the first vaccine or placebo injection, samples were drawn on day 63.

The sequences come from peripheral blood, collected in a trial of Ad26.COV2.S vaccine versus placebo. The V and J genes are TRBV6-1 and TRBJ2-5, with unresolved D. The receptor was derived from a person between 18 and 60 years old who received the Ad26.COV2.S COVID-19 vaccine or a placebo. CDR3 DNA: TGTGCCAGCAGTGAAGCCTACACCCCTTTGTACTTC. This codes for CASSEAYTPLYF.